This TCR beta chain originates from a study of response to subunit inactivated influenza vaccine. Study-wide findings and caveats: New T cells are recruited in small numbers by each seasonal influenza vaccination, according to the authors' suggestion.

Regarding this clonotype: Antigen unknown.

One entry per CDR3 protein results from TCRdb running MiXCR on the RT-PCR reads. The sample has hundreds of thousands of distinct CDR3 sequences; roughly 18% are singletons. The CDR3 has 16 amino acids. The ends lost 0 bases at V and 6 bases at J; junction bases unmatched: 11. Germline CDR1 reads LNHNV; CDR2 reads YYDKDF (reference sequence). The receptor was isolated from a man aged 50-59 years who received an inactivated influenza vaccine. Sequencing was performed on PBMCs from blood, taken about 5 days after vaccination. The chain couples TRBV15 to TRBJ2-7; 7 positions agree with TRBD2. CDR3 sequence reads: CATSRDSGGTPLEQYF. The CDR3, as DNA: TGTGCCACCAGCAGAGATTCGGGGGGAACCCCTCTCGAGCAGTACTTC. Variable domain in full (rest from reference TRBV15 and TRBJ2-7): DAMVIQNPRYQVTQFGKPVTLSCSQTLNHNVMYWYQQKSSQAPKLLFHYYDKDFNNEADTPDNFQSRRPNTSFCFLDIRSPGLGDTAMYLCATSRDSGGTPLEQYFGPGTRLTVT.